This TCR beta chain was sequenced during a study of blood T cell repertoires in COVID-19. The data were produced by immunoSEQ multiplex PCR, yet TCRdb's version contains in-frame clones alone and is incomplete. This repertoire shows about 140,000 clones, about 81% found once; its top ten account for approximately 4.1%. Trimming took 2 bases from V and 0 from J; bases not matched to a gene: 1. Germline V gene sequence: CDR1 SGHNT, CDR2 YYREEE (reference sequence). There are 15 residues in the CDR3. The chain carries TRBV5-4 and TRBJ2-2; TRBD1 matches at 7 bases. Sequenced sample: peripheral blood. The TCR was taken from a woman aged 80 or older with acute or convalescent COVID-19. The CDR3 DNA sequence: TGTGCCAGCAGCTTTGACAGGGCGAACACCGGGGAGCTGTTTTTT. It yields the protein CASSFDRANTGELFF. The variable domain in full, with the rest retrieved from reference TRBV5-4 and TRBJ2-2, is ETGVTQSPTHLIKTRGQQVTLRCSSQSGHNTVSWYQQALGQGPQFIFQYYREEENGRGNFPPRFSGLQFPNYSSELNVNALELDDSALYLCASSFDRANTGELFFGEGSRLTVL.